The entry that follows covers one T cell receptor beta chain sequence. Its specificity is not known. This CDR3 spans 15 amino acids. The germline V gene has CDR1 SEHNR and CDR2 FQNEAQ (reference sequence). This record belongs to a study of CXCR3-negative and CXCR3-positive naive CD8 T cells. Study-level findings and limits: Naive subsets were similarly diverse, while memory CD8+ repertoires were much less diverse. Memory cells differed in TRBV-TRBJ usage, but naive CXCR3-negative and CXCR3-positive cells had similar usage.

UMI-labeled 5' RACE TRB cDNA libraries were prepared from the cells. TCRdb reprocessed the 5' RACE reads and keeps a single row for each CDR3 protein, giving no DNA. The sample shows 50,000 to 65,000 distinct CDR3 sequences, and approximately 4.5% sits with its ten largest clones. Each CD8+ T cell subset was sorted in triplicate, approximately 300,000 cells each. CD45RO-CCR7+CD27+CD95- characterized naive CD8+ T cells. This chain joins TRBV7-9 and TRBJ2-7; the D call of TRBD1 rests on TCRdb alone, since no DNA is present to check it. The TCR was taken from a human donor in good health. Some clones in this sample may be carry-over from other donors' samples. Sample: naive CXCR3- CD8+ T cells from blood. Stated subset: CD45RO-CCR7+CD27+CD95- naive CD8+ T cells lacking CXCR3 (TNR3-). This CDR3 reads CASSAARQGSYEQYF.